The rows below give T cell receptor beta chains drawn from one sample of a study of T-cell reconstitution after alpha-beta-depleted transplantation in children. TCRdb analysed the PCR reads with MiXCR anew, one entry per CDR3 protein. The sample consists of about 830,000 distinct CDR3 sequences, approximately 15% of them appearing once. The sequences come from PBMCs, mostly from graft donor cells, collected 360 days after TCRalphabeta/CD19-depleted stem cell transplant. The receptors shown here come from a male patient aged 10 to 17 who had a stem cell transplant for acute lymphoblastic leukemia, so the T cells may come from the graft donor. Both conserved end residues are part of each CDR3. A D gene is named only where the DNA matches it firmly. Clone size appears in some rows only: once, few, many, or a class for an expanded clone.

abundance,v_gene,d_gene,j_gene,CDR3aa,CDR3nt
NA,TRBV4-1,TRBD2,TRBJ2-5,CASRDPSGRPQETQYF,TGCGCCAGCAGGGACCCTTCCGGGAGGCCCCAAGAGACCCAGTACTTC
many,TRBV5-1,NA,TRBJ1-2,CASSPANYGYTF,TGCGCCAGCAGCCCCGCTAACTATGGCTACACCTTC
NA,TRBV12-3/TRBV12-4,TRBD1,TRBJ2-3,CASRRDRGETDTQYF,TGTGCCAGCAGAAGGGACAGGGGAGAAACAGATACGCAGTATTTT
NA,TRBV5-4,NA,TRBJ2-6,CASSRGRSSGANVLTF,TGTGCCAGCAGTCGTGGACGTTCCTCTGGGGCCAACGTCCTGACTTTC
NA,TRBV11-2,NA,TRBJ2-2,CASSLGAPRGGELFF,TGTGCCAGCAGCTTAGGGGCGCCGAGGGGCGGGGAGCTGTTTTTT
few,TRBV12-3/TRBV12-4,NA,TRBJ2-7,CATRTASPHYEQYF,TGTGCCACCAGGACAGCCTCCCCCCACTACGAGCAGTACTTC
many,TRBV2,TRBD2,TRBJ2-7,CASSDPSGSPYEQYF,TGTGCCAGCAGTGATCCCAGCGGGAGCCCCTACGAGCAGTACTTC
NA,TRBV7-2,TRBD2,TRBJ2-1,CASSPWTSVLNEQFF,TGTGCCAGCAGCCCCTGGACTAGCGTACTCAATGAGCAGTTCTTC
NA,TRBV2,NA,TRBJ2-1,CASSEPASPGDEQFF,TGTGCCAGCAGTGAACCTGCTAGCCCTGGAGATGAGCAGTTCTTC
NA,TRBV29-1,TRBD2,TRBJ2-3,CSVDSSGSTDTQYF,TGCAGCGTAGACTCTAGCGGTAGCACAGATACGCAGTATTTT
few,TRBV20-1,NA,TRBJ2-1,CSATERAYNEQFF,TGCAGTGCCACGGAGCGTGCCTACAATGAGCAGTTCTTC
NA,TRBV19,NA,TRBJ2-1,CASRGTAFNEQFF,TGTGCCAGTAGGGGGACCGCGTTTAATGAGCAGTTCTTC
few,TRBV6-1,NA,TRBJ1-4,CASSEPSPNEKLFF,TGTGCCAGCAGTGAACCGTCACCGAATGAAAAACTGTTTTTT
many,TRBV5-1,NA,TRBJ2-1,CASSPGVAYNEQFF,TGCGCCAGCAGCCCGGGGGTTGCTTACAATGAGCAGTTCTTC
NA,TRBV5-6,TRBD2,TRBJ2-3,CARGLVRVVGLAGDEDTQYF,TGTGCCAGGGGCTTGGTTAGGGTAGTTGGACTAGCGGGAGATGAAGATACGCAGTATTTT
NA,TRBV27,NA,TRBJ2-5,CASSLWSGRETQYF,TGTGCCAGCAGTTTATGGAGCGGGCGGGAGACCCAGTACTTC
NA,TRBV20-1,TRBD2,TRBJ2-7,CSATREGYEQYF,TGCAGTGCTACTCGGGAGGGGTACGAGCAGTACTTC
NA,TRBV27,TRBD2,TRBJ2-7,CASSPGTSGKGEQYF,TGTGCCAGCAGTCCGGGGACTAGCGGGAAGGGCGAGCAGTACTTC
NA,TRBV7-3,TRBD1,TRBJ2-3,CASSLLWTGTRAADTQYF,TGTGCCAGCAGCTTACTATGGACAGGGACCAGGGCGGCGGATACGCAGTATTTT
many,TRBV29-1,NA,TRBJ2-1,CSVKPPSSNEQFF,TGCAGCGTAAAGCCTCCCTCGAGCAATGAGCAGTTCTTC
NA,TRBV2,TRBD2,TRBJ2-2,CASSRTRAGELFF,TGTGCCAGCAGTCGGACTAGAGCTGGGGAGCTGTTTTTT
NA,TRBV12-3/TRBV12-4,NA,TRBJ2-3,CASSYSLSADTDTQYF,TGTGCCAGCAGTTACTCCCTTAGCGCAGACACAGATACGCAGTATTTT
NA,TRBV3-1,NA,TRBJ2-3,CASSQVVSEFTDTQYF,TGTGCCAGCAGCCAAGTAGTATCGGAATTCACAGATACGCAGTATTTT
NA,TRBV5-1,NA,TRBJ2-6,CASSPKTKGSGANVLTF,TGCGCCAGCAGCCCGAAAACCAAGGGCTCTGGGGCCAACGTCCTGACTTTC
few,TRBV18,NA,TRBJ1-1,CASSPSSRPNTEAFF,TGTGCCAGCTCACCATCAAGCAGGCCTAACACTGAAGCTTTCTTT
few,TRBV20-1,NA,TRBJ2-4,CSARDLGGIAKNIQYF,TGCAGTGCTAGAGATCTCGGCGGGATAGCCAAAAACATTCAGTACTTC
few,TRBV3-1,NA,TRBJ2-4,CASSQASTGHKNIQYF,TGTGCCAGCAGCCAAGCATCCACGGGACACAAAAACATTCAGTACTTC
NA,TRBV4-1,NA,TRBJ2-5,CASSQVGTYQETQYF,TGCGCCAGCAGCCAAGTAGGGACTTACCAAGAGACCCAGTACTTC
NA,TRBV4-1,NA,TRBJ2-7,CASSQAFLYEQYF,TGCGCCAGCAGCCAAGCTTTCCTCTACGAGCAGTACTTC
few,TRBV5-1,NA,TRBJ1-5,CASSLEGPQPQHF,TGCGCCAGCAGCTTGGAAGGGCCTCAGCCCCAGCATTTT
few,TRBV21-1,NA,TRBJ2-2,CASSKVERFGLAGDQVTGELFF,TGTGCCAGCAGCAAAGTCGAAAGGTTCGGACTAGCGGGAGATCAAGTCACCGGGGAGCTGTTTTTT
NA,TRBV27,NA,TRBJ1-5,CASKYSPGSNQPQHF,TGTGCCAGCAAATACAGCCCGGGGAGCAATCAGCCCCAGCATTTT
NA,TRBV4-1,TRBD1,TRBJ1-5,CASSQVGGWSNQPQHF,TGCGCCAGCAGCCAGGTAGGGGGCTGGAGCAATCAGCCCCAGCATTTT
few,TRBV9,NA,TRBJ1-2,CASSQPASGDPNYGYTF,TGTGCCAGCAGCCAACCAGCTTCGGGGGACCCTAACTATGGCTACACCTTC
few,TRBV7-8,TRBD1,TRBJ2-7,CASSLAGGGYYEQYF,TGTGCCAGCAGCTTAGCAGGGGGCGGTTACTACGAGCAGTACTTC
few,TRBV18,NA,TRBJ2-1,CASSADNQLDTYNEQFF,TGTGCCAGCTCAGCGGACAATCAGCTGGATACTTACAATGAGCAGTTCTTC
many,TRBV7-9,NA,TRBJ2-5,CASSLAGAETQYF,TGTGCCAGCAGCTTAGCCGGGGCAGAGACCCAGTACTTC
few,TRBV7-9,NA,TRBJ2-1,CASSKIRVDASDEQFF,TGTGCCAGCAGCAAAATACGGGTGGATGCATCCGATGAGCAGTTCTTC
NA,TRBV5-6,TRBD1,TRBJ2-5,CASSLARVRLQGETQYF,TGTGCCAGCAGCTTGGCCCGGGTGCGCCTACAGGGGGAGACCCAGTACTTC
few,TRBV9,NA,TRBJ2-5,CASSETVYRTQYF,TGTGCCAGCAGCGAGACGGTGTATAGGACCCAGTACTTC
many,TRBV12-3/TRBV12-4,NA,TRBJ1-1,CASTRTSLNTEAFF,TGTGCCAGCACCCGGACATCCCTTAACACTGAAGCTTTCTTT
many,TRBV27,NA,TRBJ2-7,CATRTAYEQYF,TGTGCCACCCGGACAGCGTACGAGCAGTACTTC
few,TRBV4-1,TRBD2,TRBJ2-7,CASSQDIPVWASGRTSDYEQYF,TGCGCCAGCAGCCAAGATATCCCGGTGTGGGCTAGCGGGAGGACTTCGGACTACGAGCAGTACTTC
few,TRBV29-1,NA,TRBJ2-1,CSVALLSGVSANEQFF,TGCAGCGTTGCCCTCCTGTCAGGGGTTTCCGCCAATGAGCAGTTCTTC
few,TRBV4-1,NA,TRBJ2-2,CASSQERWSRGFNTGELFF,TGCGCCAGCAGCCAAGAACGTTGGAGCCGAGGATTTAACACCGGGGAGCTGTTTTTT
NA,TRBV3-1,NA,TRBJ2-5,CASSQDTVQETQYF,TGTGCCAGCAGCCAAGATACAGTACAAGAGACCCAGTACTTC
NA,TRBV11-1,NA,TRBJ2-3,CASSLFGGPDTQYF,TGTGCCAGCAGCTTATTCGGAGGGCCAGATACGCAGTATTTT
few,TRBV3-1,NA,TRBJ1-4,CASSQDQPPTALNEKLFF,TGTGCCAGCAGCCAAGACCAACCCCCGACAGCCCTAAATGAAAAACTGTTTTTT